These 3 T cell receptor beta chains were all obtained from the same sample, sequenced in a study of T cells in tumors after PD-1 blockade. Here immunoSEQ multiplex PCR was the method, and the copy in TCRdb shows in-frame clones only, minus some. The sample records 34,000 or so clones, 73% being singletons. The sample in question was PBMCs, obtained after anti-PD-1 treatment. Receptors originate from a human donor with basal cell carcinoma.

The table lists this clone with a few counts. V is TRBV7-2 and J is TRBJ1-2, with 9 bases that match TRBD1. Germline CDR1 and CDR2: SGHTA and FQGNSA. There are 15 residues in the CDR3. V lost 5 bases and J lost 5; bases outside the gene matches: 9. The CDR3 coding sequence is TGTGCCAGCAGCATCGAGGGACAGGGAGGATATGGCTACACCTTC. Protein sequence: CASSIEGQGGYGYTF.

V gene TRBV19 combines with J gene TRBJ2-3; D is perhaps TRBD1 or TRBD2 (5 bases each). V lost 5 bases and J lost 5, with 14 bases in between. The CDR3 sequence is 14 residues long. Germline V gene sequence: CDR1 LNHDA, CDR2 SQIVND (reference sequence). The CDR3 sequence: CASSGGFGKDTQYF. The CDR3 DNA is TGTGCCAGTAGTGGGGGATTCGGGAAAGATACGCAGTATTTT.

This clone was detected a few times. This chain joins TRBV6-2 or TRBV6-3 and TRBJ1-1; no firm D call. Germline V gene lookup returns CDR1 MNHEY and CDR2 SVGEGT. This CDR3 comprises 14 residues. V was cut by 0 bases and J by 1 base, with 6 bases left in between. The CDR3 region is CASSYSTGNTEAFF. DNA of the CDR3: TGTGCCAGCAGTTACTCCACCGGGAACACTGAAGCTTTCTTT.